A single TCR beta chain is shown here with its context. What antigen it recognizes has not been identified. Per-base qualities were not stored, and no clone one base away is much larger. The data originate from a study of OX40 agonist ivuxolimab in advanced cancers. General notes on the study: Ivuxolimab, which targeted the costimulatory receptor OX40 (CD134), was an agonistic, fully human IgG2 monoclonal antibody. Intravenous ivuxolimab was administered to patients every 2 weeks at six dose levels: 0.01, 0.1, 0.3, 1.5, 3 and 10 mg/kg. Of the approximately 50 dose-escalation patients, hepatocellular carcinoma was present in roughly 19, melanoma in roughly 15, renal cell carcinoma in 9 and head and neck cancer in 9. The dose-escalation cohort was about 83% male with a mean age of about 58 years, ranging from about 20 to 85. Patients were allowed to have had prior anti-PD-1, anti-PD-L1 or anti-CTLA-4 therapy, and about 40% of the dose-escalation patients had been treated with checkpoint inhibitors. Partial responses occurred in three dose-escalation patients: two with cutaneous melanoma and one with hepatocellular carcinoma. Peripheral TCRbeta sequencing aimed to test whether ivuxolimab altered TCR sequence diversity and caused clonal T-cell expansion. The paper covers the monotherapy dose-escalation part of the phase I ivuxolimab trial, which included N = 52 patients. Results the study describes overall, beyond this receptor: In partial responders in the 0.1-3.0 mg/kg groups, normalized peripheral clonal expansion was found to be among the lowest, especially among CD8+ T cells. Low levels of normalized T-cell clonal expansion were also shown by some nonresponding patients. On average, CD8+ T cells showed more expanded clones than CD4+ T cells after ivuxolimab. The antigen specificity of the peripheral T cells that underwent clonal expansion was not determined. At doses of 0.1 to 3.0 mg/kg, clonal expansion of both CD4+ and CD8+ T cells in blood was seen between baseline and week 6.

The germline V gene (reference sequence) supplies CDR1 GTSNPN and CDR2 SVGIG. The junction carries 5 bases between V and J, which are trimmed by 3 bases and 0 bases respectively. The CDR3 covers 12 residues, taking in both the cysteine and the phenylalanine. Solely the CDR3 DNA is kept, with 36 bases framed from the first base. Patients with autoimmune disease history or receiving systemic immunosuppression were excluded from the trial. In every dose cohort, peripheral blood was drawn for TCR sequencing at baseline, cycle 4 day 1, and cycle 7 day 1. The samples were drawn from a first-in-human, open-label, multicenter phase I dose-escalation trial of ivuxolimab. Adults with locally advanced or metastatic melanoma, renal cell carcinoma, hepatocellular carcinoma or head and neck squamous cell carcinoma were enrolled in the trial. CD4+ and CD8+ T cells were sorted separately from peripheral blood before TCR sequencing.

To sequence the TCRbeta CDR3 region, genomic DNA was isolated from the sorted cells. The immunoSEQ Assay was used to sequence the TCRbeta CDR3 regions. In its TCRdb copy, this immuneACCESS table keeps in-frame sequences only and misses some clones. Where compared with another copy, unresolved V genes explain less than half of these, and the others have no known cause. The sample table contains some 44,000 clones; only one count was recorded for around 80% of them. 4.5% to 5.5% of the sample is held by the ten biggest clonotypes. This sequence originates from an adult with an advanced solid tumor such as melanoma, head and neck, liver or kidney cancer. This sample comprised CD4+ or CD8+ T cells sorted from blood, obtained in a trial of the OX40 agonist ivuxolimab. This receptor chain uses TRBV30 and TRBJ1-1; a tentative D call is TRBD1 (5 bases match). The DNA sequence is TGTGCCTGGAGGGGGCTGAACACTGAAGCTTTCTTT. Protein translation: CAWRGLNTEAFF.